Each of the 24 T cell receptor beta chains below was sequenced from the same sample in a study of T cell changes during pregnancy in multiple sclerosis. The protocol was immunoSEQ multiplex PCR, while the TCRdb copy is restricted to in-frame clones and leaves out a portion. This table has 45,000 to 65,000 clones, 92% appearing once. Sequencing used CD4+ T cells from peripheral blood mononuclear cells, obtained after pregnancy. These TCRs come from a female donor with multiple sclerosis, enrolled in a pregnancy study.

As DNA, the CDR3 is TGCGCCAGCAGCTTGTACGGACTCAACACAGATACGCAGTATTTT. Translated, it gives CASSLYGLNTDTQYF. The chain is built from TRBV5-1 and TRBJ2-3, with D perhaps TRBD2 (5 bases). CDR3 length: 15 amino acids. Trimming cost V 1 base and J 2 bases, with 11 bases left between them. CDR1 is SGHRS, CDR2 YFSETQ, per germline.

The CDR3 region has the DNA TGTGCCTGGAGTGCAGGGGGCTTTAACAATCAGCCCCAGCATTTT. Its protein product is CAWSAGGFNNQPQHF. V is TRBV30 and J is TRBJ1-5; 8 bases are shared with TRBD1. CDR3 length equals 15 residues. V gave up 1 base and J gave up 3 bases; unmatched junction bases: 5. Looked up from germline, CDR1 is GTSNPN and CDR2 is SVGIG (reference sequence).

The DNA for the CDR3 is TGTGCCAGCAGCGCACAGGGTTACGAGCAGTACTTC. Translated: CASSAQGYEQYF. The chain employs TRBV13 and TRBJ2-7, with a weak D call TRBD1 (6 bases). Trimming removed 5 bases from V and 4 bases from J, with 9 bases in between. CDR1 is PRHDT and CDR2 is FYEKMQ in the germline V gene (reference sequence). The CDR3 contains 12 residues.

This clone showed up just once. The chain links TRBV7-2 to TRBJ2-5, with D perhaps matching TRBD2 (5 bases). CDR3 length: 13 residues. Germline CDR1 reads SGHTA; CDR2 reads FQGNSA. V lost 6 bases and J 5 bases, leaving 13 bases between the germline ends. CDR3 sequence reads: CASRRVGVETQYF. DNA for the CDR3: TGTGCCAGCAGGAGGGTGGGAGTGGAGACCCAGTACTTC.

The chain is built from TRBV9 and TRBJ2-1; 7 bases align to TRBD2. Germline CDR1 and CDR2: SGDLS and YYNGEE. After removal of 4 bases from V and 7 bases from J, the junction contained 8 bases not matched to a gene. The CDR3 spans 14 residues. CDR3 nucleotide sequence: TGTGCCAGCAGCCCAGGAGGGAGGGGAAATGAGCAGTTCTTC. It translates to CASSPGGRGNEQFF.

The rearrangement uses TRBV19 and TRBJ2-2; TRBD2 aligns across 9 bases. Germline CDR1 LNHDA, CDR2 SQIVND (reference sequence). This CDR3 comprises 17 residues. V shed 7 bases and J 8 bases; nucleotides not matched to a gene: 17. The CDR3 protein is CASTHFPAGGSRGELFF. The CDR3, as DNA: TGTGCCAGTACCCATTTTCCCGCGGGAGGGTCAAGGGGGGAGCTGTTTTTT.

This clone occurred once. The chain employs TRBV6-5 and TRBJ1-4; TRBD1 agrees at 9 bases. This CDR3 is built from 15 residues. Trimming at V came to 6 bases and at J to 5 bases, leaving 7 bases not matched to a gene. In germline, CDR1 is MNHEY, CDR2 SVGAGI. The CDR3 is CASSRTQGANEKLFF. The DNA for the CDR3 is TGTGCCAGCAGCCGTACACAGGGGGCGAATGAAAAACTGTTTTTT.

V is TRBV11-2 and J is TRBJ2-3; 7 bases agree with TRBD2. This CDR3 comprises 15 residues. Unmatched junction bases numbered 7, after V lost 5 bases and J lost 2 bases. Germline values: CDR1 SGHAT, CDR2 FQNNGV. CDR3 loop: CASSAGSGITDTQYF. The CDR3 DNA reads as TGTGCCAGCAGCGCAGGGAGCGGGATCACAGATACGCAGTATTTT.

The chain uses TRBV6-5 and TRBJ2-7; 12 nucleotides line up with TRBD1. The CDR3 extends over 16 amino acids. The ends lost 4 bases at V and 4 bases at J; junction bases unmatched: 8. Germline V CDR1 and CDR2: MNHEY, SVGAGI. The CDR3 loop reads CASSFSPGQGAYEQYF. The CDR3 DNA sequence: TGTGCCAGCAGTTTCTCTCCGGGACAGGGGGCATACGAGCAGTACTTC.

The CDR3 sequence is CASSLSGRGPQRVYEQYF. Written as DNA, the CDR3 is TGTGCCAGCAGCTTAAGCGGTAGAGGGCCCCAAAGAGTCTACGAGCAGTACTTC. The chain joins TRBV7-3 to TRBJ2-7; possible D gene TRBD2, 5 bases. The CDR3 is 18 residues long. Germline loops: CDR1 SGHTA, CDR2 FQGTGA. Trimming removed 1 base at V and 3 bases at J, with 22 bases between.

The CDR3 spells CATDGLAGGTGELFF. The DNA for the CDR3 is TGTGCCACCGATGGACTAGCGGGAGGTACCGGGGAGCTGTTTTTT. This chain connects TRBV6-6 to TRBJ2-2; 14 positions match TRBD2. Germline loops: CDR1 MNHNY, CDR2 SVGAGI (reference sequence). There are 15 residues in the CDR3. V shed 10 bases and J 5 bases; nucleotides not matched to a gene: 6.

The rearrangement joins TRBV19 to TRBJ1-2, with TRBD1 matching 9 bases. Germline V gives CDR1 LNHDA, CDR2 SQIVND (reference sequence). The CDR3 has 13 amino acids. V gave up 7 bases and J gave up 6 bases; unmatched junction bases: 6. CDR3 coding DNA: TGTGCCAGTACCGGACAGGGGAAGGATGGCTACACCTTC. This codes for CASTGQGKDGYTF.

The V and J genes are TRBV7-2 and TRBJ1-1; tentative D call: TRBD1 (6 bases). The CDR3 is made up of 15 amino acids. Germline V gene sequence: CDR1 SGHTA, CDR2 FQGNSA. Trimming removed 1 base at V and 4 bases at J, with 13 bases between. The CDR3 loop reads CASSLVAGVGTEAFF. As DNA, the CDR3 is TGTGCCAGCAGCTTAGTCGCAGGGGTAGGCACTGAAGCTTTCTTT. The full variable domain, rest sourced from reference TRBV7-2 and TRBJ1-1, is GAGVSQSPSNKVTEKGKDVELRCDPISGHTALYWYRQSLGQGLEFLIYFQGNSAPDKSGLPSDRFSAERTGGSVSTLTIQRTQQEDSAVYLCASSLVAGVGTEAFFGQGTRLTVV.

The rearrangement uses TRBV6-1 and TRBJ2-7, with D unresolved. CDR3 length: 13 amino acids. Germline V gene lookup returns CDR1 MNHNS and CDR2 SASEGT. V was shortened by 1 base and J by 6 bases, with 10 bases between the two germline ends. The CDR3 spells CASSEVAEGEQYF. The CDR3 bases are TGTGCCAGCAGTGAAGTGGCGGAAGGCGAGCAGTACTTC.

Points on this clone: Its ends do not fully match the called genes, so a read error is possible. This chain uses TRBV10-3 with TRBJ1-2; D possibly corresponds to TRBD1 (5 bases). The germline CDR1 and CDR2 sequences are ENHRY and SYGVKD. This CDR3 comprises 15 residues. The DNA for the CDR3 is TGTGCCATCAGTGAAACGGAGGGGAATTACTACGGCTACACCTTC. This encodes CAISETEGNYYGYTF.

The chain joins TRBV10-3 to TRBJ2-1, with 10 bases lining up with TRBD2. CDR3 size: 15 residues. Losses at the gene ends were 6 bases for V and 1 base for J; bases not matched to a gene: 3. Germline values: CDR1 ENHRY, CDR2 SYGVKD. The DNA for the CDR3 is TGTGCCATCAGAACGACTAGCGGGTCCTACAATGAGCAGTTCTTC. Translated: CAIRTTSGSYNEQFF.

The rearrangement links TRBV10-2 to TRBJ2-5; 8 nucleotides match TRBD2. Germline V CDR1 and CDR2: WSHSY, SAAADI. The ends lost 7 bases at V and 4 bases at J; junction bases unmatched: 11. This CDR3 spans 15 amino acids. CDR3 coding DNA: TGCGCCAGCACCCAAGCAACTAGCGGTGTAGAGACCCAGTACTTC. Amino acid sequence: CASTQATSGVETQYF.

CDR3 sequence reads: CASSSLAGVGYNEQFF. The CDR3, as DNA: TGTGCCAGCAGCTCCCTAGCGGGAGTCGGCTACAATGAGCAGTTCTTC. The V gene is TRBV7-9, the J gene TRBJ2-1, with 10 bases matching TRBD2. The V gene's germline CDR1 is SEHNR and CDR2 FQNEAQ (reference sequence). V dropped 4 bases and J dropped 3; count of bases not matched to a gene: 6. The CDR3 length is 16 residues.

V usage is TRBV9 and J usage is TRBJ2-6, with TRBD1 identical over 7 bases. V gave up 0 bases and J gave up 1 base; unmatched junction bases: 4. The CDR3 length is 17 residues. Germline lookup yields CDR1 SGDLS and CDR2 YYNGEE. The CDR3 nucleotides read TGTGCCAGCAGCGTAGACAGGGGACCATCTGGGGCCAACGTCCTGACTTTC. Protein: CASSVDRGPSGANVLTF.

This chain links TRBV5-1 with TRBJ2-1; D uncertain. Germline CDR1 SGHRS, CDR2 YFSETQ. The germline V and J ends were trimmed by 0 bases and 2 bases, with 6 bases remaining between them. The CDR3 is 14 residues long. The CDR3 loop reads CASSLAQTYNEQFF. The CDR3 DNA reads TGCGCCAGCAGCTTGGCCCAGACCTACAATGAGCAGTTCTTC.

This chain links TRBV15 with TRBJ2-7; D uncertain. V shed 3 bases and J shed 8 bases, with 17 bases lying between them. The CDR3 spans 14 residues. Per the germline V gene, CDR1 is LNHNV and CDR2 is YYDKDF (reference sequence). DNA of the CDR3: TGTGCCACCAGCAGTTCGCATCCTGAGAGAAAGCAGTACTTC. Protein sequence: CATSSSHPERKQYF.

This chain connects TRBV28 to TRBJ2-1; 8 bases align to TRBD1. CDR1 and CDR2 from the germline V gene are MDHEN and SYDVKM. J was trimmed by 1 base and V by 5 bases; bases with no gene match: 10. The CDR3 is made up of 17 amino acids. Here the CDR3 DNA reads TGTGCCAGCAGTCTGACCCCCAGGGGGCCTTCCTACAATGAGCAGTTCTTC. Its protein is CASSLTPRGPSYNEQFF.

The rearrangement links TRBV19 to TRBJ1-4; TRBD1 matches at 9 bases. The trim removed 4 bases at V and 7 bases at J, leaving 10 bases unmatched. The length of the CDR3 is 16 residues. The germline gives CDR1 LNHDA, CDR2 SQIVND (reference sequence). The CDR3 loop is CASSSPPGQGFEKLFF. CDR3 in DNA: TGTGCCAGTAGTAGTCCACCGGGACAGGGATTTGAAAAACTGTTTTTT.

The chain has TRBV6-6 and TRBJ2-7; 10 bases agree with TRBD1. Looked up from germline, CDR1 is MNHNY and CDR2 is SVGAGI (reference sequence). V was pared by 10 bases and J by 5 bases, with 11 bases of the junction left unmatched. This CDR3 is built from 14 residues. CDR3 DNA sequence: TGTGCCACCATTCCCGGGACAGGGGACGACGAGCAGTACTTC. This gives the protein CATIPGTGDDEQYF.